This TCR beta chain is from a study of T-cell memory formation after mild COVID-19. Study findings and constraints: Specificity for SARS-CoV-2 was not confirmed among the second-wave clones peaking on day 37.

The CDR3 is 14 amino acids. V dropped 5 bases and J dropped 4; count of bases not matched to a gene: 2. Germline V gene sequence: CDR1 LNHDA, CDR2 SQIVND (reference sequence). TCRdb reanalysed the 5' RACE reads using MiXCR and keeps one entry per CDR3 protein. The profile shows about 350,000 distinct CDR3 sequences, around 15% of them singletons. This clonotype was observed a handful of times. Its specificity is unknown. The V call is TRBV19, the J call TRBJ2-6; 7 bases map to TRBD1. Sequencing input: PBMCs or a T cell subset sorted from them (not recorded which). The clonotype originates from a man between 18 and 29 years old who had mild COVID-19 (a few samples of this study predate the infection). Cell type and time point are not known. CDR3 nucleotide sequence: TGTGCCAGTAGTCCGACAGGGGGGGCCAACGTCCTGACTTTC. It yields the protein CASSPTGGANVLTF. Full variable domain (remainder filled in from reference TRBV19 and TRBJ2-6): DGGITQSPKYLFRKEGQNVTLSCEQNLNHDAMYWYRQDPGQGLRLIYYSQIVNDFQKGDIAEGYSVSREKKESFPLTVTSAQKNPTAFYLCASSPTGGANVLTFGAGSRLTVL.